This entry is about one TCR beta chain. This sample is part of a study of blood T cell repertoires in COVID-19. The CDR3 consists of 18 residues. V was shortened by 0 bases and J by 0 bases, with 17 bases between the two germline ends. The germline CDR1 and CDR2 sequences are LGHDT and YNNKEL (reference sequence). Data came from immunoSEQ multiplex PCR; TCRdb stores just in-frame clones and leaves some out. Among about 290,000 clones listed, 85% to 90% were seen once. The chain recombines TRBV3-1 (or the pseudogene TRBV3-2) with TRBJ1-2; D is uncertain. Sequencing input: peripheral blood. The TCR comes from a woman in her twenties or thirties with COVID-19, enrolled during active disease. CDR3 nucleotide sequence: TGTGCCAGCAGCCAAGACCCCGTCCTGGGAGGTACTAACTATGGCTACACCTTC. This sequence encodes CASSQDPVLGGTNYGYTF.